The sequence of this TCR beta chain was determined in a study of early T cells in non-severe SARS-CoV-2 infection. Looking at the study overall: Sequencing used unsorted whole-blood bulk RNA, so chains lack pairing.

Study-wide results and caveats: Clonotype matching in VDJdb favored anti-spike CD8 responses and did not capture private and CD4 specificities.

Germline CDR1 reads LGHDT; CDR2 reads YNNKEL (reference sequence). Trimming removed 2 bases at V and 8 bases at J, with 9 bases between. CDR3 length equals 12 residues. Individual cDNA molecules carried attached unique molecular identifiers. Each CDR3 protein gets one entry after TCRdb re-called the 5' RACE reads with MiXCR. The data hold 30,000 to 40,000 distinct CDR3 sequences, with around 6% observed a single time. This clonotype was seen repeatedly, ten times or more. Its matching antigen is unknown. This TCR derives from an adult who was a healthcare worker with PCR-confirmed SARS-CoV-2 infection or an uninfected control (not recorded which). The starting material was whole blood, obtained at baseline. The chain joins TRBV3-1 to TRBJ1-1; D call uncertain. CDR3 residues: CASSQNEREAFF. The CDR3 DNA reads as TGTGCCAGCAGCCAAAACGAGCGGGAAGCTTTCTTT.